These T cell receptor beta chains were read from a single sample in a study of cytomegalovirus exposure and HLA in healthy donors. Sequenced by immunoSEQ multiplex PCR; TCRdb stores in-frame clones only, minus some. The table shows some 180,000 clones, with under 9.5% occurring only once. The specimen was PBMCs. Source of these receptors: a woman younger than 45 in good health and CMV-seropositive. CDR3s include the opening cysteine and the closing phenylalanine or tryptophan. A D gene is named only where the DNA matches it firmly. For some rows the clone size is stated as once, few or many, or as a class when expanded; others skip it.

>NA|TRBJ2-6|TRBV9|NA
CASSREGAGANVLTF
TGTGCCAGCAGCAGGGAGGGGGCTGGGGCCAACGTCCTGACTTTC
>once|TRBJ2-5|TRBV5-1|NA
CASSLDSSQETQYF
TGCGCCAGCAGCTTGGATTCTTCCCAAGAGACCCAGTACTTC
>NA|TRBJ1-2|TRBV29-1|TRBD1
CSVEGTGNPSTWGYTF
TGCAGCGTTGAAGGGACAGGAAACCCTTCGACGTGGGGCTACACCTTC
>NA|TRBJ2-2|TRBV6-1|NA
CASSQQGPGELFF
TGTGCCAGCAGCCAACAGGGTCCCGGGGAGCTGTTTTTT
>NA|TRBJ1-5|TRBV6-5|NA
CASRGGLRQPQHF
TGTGCCTCCAGGGGAGGGCTCCGGCAGCCCCAGCATTTT
>NA|TRBJ1-2|TRBV19|NA
CASLGEGRRNYGYTF
TGTGCCAGTCTTGGGGAGGGGCGCAGGAACTATGGCTACACCTTC
>NA|TRBJ1-2|TRBV30|TRBD1
CAWSLSTGVYGYTF
TGTGCCTGGAGCCTATCTACAGGGGTCTATGGCTACACCTTC
>NA|TRBJ1-3|TRBV6-6|TRBD1
CASSYKGRGTGNTIYF
TGTGCCAGCAGTTACAAGGGCAGGGGGACTGGAAACACCATATATTTT
>few|TRBJ1-2|TRBV18|TRBD1
CASSEGQGEGYGYTF
TGTGCCAGCTCAGAGGGACAGGGGGAAGGATATGGCTACACCTTC
>NA|TRBJ2-1|TRBV4-2|TRBD1
CASDDPGQGPQGGGNEQFF
TGTGCCAGCGATGACCCGGGACAGGGGCCCCAGGGGGGAGGCAATGAGCAGTTCTTC